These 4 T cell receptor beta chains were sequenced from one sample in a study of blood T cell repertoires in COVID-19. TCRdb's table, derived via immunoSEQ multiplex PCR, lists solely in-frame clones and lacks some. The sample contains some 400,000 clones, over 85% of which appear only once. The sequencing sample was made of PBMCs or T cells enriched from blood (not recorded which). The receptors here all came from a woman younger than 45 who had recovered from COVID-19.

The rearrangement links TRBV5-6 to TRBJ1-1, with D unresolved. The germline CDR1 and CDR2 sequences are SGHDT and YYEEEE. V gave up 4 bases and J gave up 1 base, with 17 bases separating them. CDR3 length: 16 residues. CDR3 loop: CASSGVRAEGNTEAFF. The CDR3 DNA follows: TGTGCCAGCAGCGGGGTCCGGGCGGAGGGGAACACTGAAGCTTTCTTT.

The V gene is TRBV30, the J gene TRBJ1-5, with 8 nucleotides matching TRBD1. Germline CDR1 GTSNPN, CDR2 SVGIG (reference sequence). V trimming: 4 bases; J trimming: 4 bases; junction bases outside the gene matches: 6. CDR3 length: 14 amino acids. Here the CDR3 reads CAWKLGTGNQPQHF. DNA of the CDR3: TGTGCCTGGAAGTTAGGGACAGGTAATCAGCCCCAGCATTTT.

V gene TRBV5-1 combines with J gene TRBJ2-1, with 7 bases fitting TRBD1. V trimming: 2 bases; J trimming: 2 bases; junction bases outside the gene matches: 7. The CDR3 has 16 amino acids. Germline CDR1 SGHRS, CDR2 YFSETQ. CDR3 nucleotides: TGCGCCAGCAGCTTAAAGGGGGCAAAAGCCTACAATGAGCAGTTCTTC. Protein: CASSLKGAKAYNEQFF.

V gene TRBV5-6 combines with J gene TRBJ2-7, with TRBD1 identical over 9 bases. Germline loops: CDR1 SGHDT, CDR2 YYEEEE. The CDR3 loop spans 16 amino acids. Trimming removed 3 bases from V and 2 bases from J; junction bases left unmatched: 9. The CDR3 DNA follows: TGTGCCAGCAGCTGGGGGAGGGGACAGGGAACCTACGAGCAGTACTTC. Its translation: CASSWGRGQGTYEQYF.